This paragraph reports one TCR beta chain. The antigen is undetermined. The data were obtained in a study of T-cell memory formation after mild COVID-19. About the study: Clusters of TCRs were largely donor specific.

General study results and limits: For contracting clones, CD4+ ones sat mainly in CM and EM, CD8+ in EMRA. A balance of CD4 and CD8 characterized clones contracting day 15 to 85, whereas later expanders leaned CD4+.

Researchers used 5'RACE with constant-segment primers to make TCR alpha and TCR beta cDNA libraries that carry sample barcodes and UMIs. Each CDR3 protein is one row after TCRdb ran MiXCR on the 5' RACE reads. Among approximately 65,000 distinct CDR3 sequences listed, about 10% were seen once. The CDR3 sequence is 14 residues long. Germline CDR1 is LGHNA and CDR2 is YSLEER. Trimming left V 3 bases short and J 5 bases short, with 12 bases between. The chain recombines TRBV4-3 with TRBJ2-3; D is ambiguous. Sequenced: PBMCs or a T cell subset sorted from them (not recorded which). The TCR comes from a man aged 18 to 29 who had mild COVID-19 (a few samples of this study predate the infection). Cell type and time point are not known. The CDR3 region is CASSHSSRLDTQYF. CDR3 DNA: TGCGCCAGCAGCCATAGTAGCCGCCTAGATACGCAGTATTTT.